The present T cell receptor beta chain was sequenced within a study of T cells expressing NK-cell markers (dated by TCRdb to the early 2020s). Notes on the research overall: TCR beta-chain repertoires were profiled in sorted CD3+CD56+NKG2C+, CD3+CD56+NKG2C- and CD3+CD56-NKG2C+ T-cell subsets from about 8 donors. All eight donors whose samples were sequenced were randomly selected healthy volunteers, three of them men and five women. Seven of the eight sequenced donors were HCMV-seropositive and one was HCMV-seronegative. Sequencing of the libraries produced 2 x 150 bp reads on Illumina HiSeq 2000/2500, MiSeq or NextSeq.

General findings and caveats noted by the study authors: Whether the expanded NKG2C-expressing T cell clones were specific for HCMV antigens was left unclear. In 5 to 7 donors, the dominant CD3+CD56+NKG2C+ clonotypes ranked among the top 10 CD8+ clonotypes, making up roughly 1.0-8% of CD8+ T cells. Those dominant clonotypes were again the most abundant among CD3+CD56-NKG2C+ cells in a handful of donors, at about 25-65%.

HCMV serostatus was determined by detecting HCMV-specific IgG in serum with a commercial ELISA kit. Peripheral blood mononuclear cells were isolated from blood by Ficoll density gradient centrifugation. The data were produced on an Illumina HiSeq 2000. TCR beta cDNA libraries were made by 5'RACE template switching that added a universal primer site and unique molecular identifiers. Priming for cDNA synthesis came from the TCR beta constant segment, and two successive PCR amplification steps followed. In the original analysis: MIGEC handled demultiplexing of the reads and grouping by UMI, while MiTCR was used to assemble and quantify clonotypes. To exclude erroneous sequences, any TCR cDNA sequence not supported by at least two reads was discarded. The tcR package was used for downstream repertoire analysis, with clonotypes matched between fractions based on CDR3 nucleotide sequence plus V segment. VDJmatch was used to annotate antigen specificity against VDJdb, with one amino acid substitution allowed in CDR3. Based on TCRdb reprocessing of the reads, there is one entry per CDR3 protein sequence, and DNA is missing. Clone size and V and J calls follow TCRdb, not the original study. The sample table gives fewer than 400,000 distinct CDR3 sequences. The biggest ten clones account for about 11% of the sample.

In the case of this clonotype: Its target antigen remains unknown.

The clonotype originates from a woman between 50 and 59 years old in good health. Donor details come from another sample of the same person, matched by shared clones. Sequencing input: blood T cells: a sorted CD56 or NKG2C T cell subset, CD4+ or CD8+ T cells, or bulk PBMC T cells (not recorded which).

CDR3 region: CASSQGEGGEQYF. The rearranged segments are TRBV3-1 and TRBJ2-7; TCRdb names TRBD1, which stays unverified in the absence of DNA. The CDR3, cysteine through phenylalanine, is 13 amino acids long. No DNA was logged. CDR1 and CDR2 (LGHDT, YNNKEL) derive from the germline V gene (reference sequence).